Detailed here is one T cell receptor beta chain. Its target is not known. Time point given: time of PML onset. Between roughly 16 and 60 months of natalizumab therapy passed before PML developed in these natalizumab-treated patients. Prior interferon beta treatment was universal, and the PML patients were all female. T3 refers to blood collected at the onset of PML. These data belong to a study of multiple sclerosis patients with progressive multifocal leukoencephalopathy. Study findings and constraints: In most PML patients, TRB repertoires appeared less diverse by entropy.

Sequencing used immunoSEQ multiplex PCR; TCRdb keeps in-frame clones, though not all of them. The profile shows more than 30,000 clones, about 87% of them singletons. This clonotype was sampled from a woman aged 40 to 50 with progressive multifocal leukoencephalopathy. The starting material was PBMCs, obtained from a patient treated with natalizumab.

This CDR3 is CASSPTTDSPLHF. CDR3 DNA sequence: TGTGCCAGCAGCCCTACGACAGATTCACCCCTCCACTTT. The chain recombines TRBV7-2 with TRBJ1-6, with D tentatively TRBD1 (5 bases). Trimming removed 5 bases from V and 8 bases from J, with 10 bases in between. Germline V gives CDR1 SGHTA, CDR2 FQGNSA. This CDR3 contains 13 residues.